Below are 8 T cell receptor beta chains sequenced from a single sample in a study of glioma-infiltrating T cells after dendritic cell vaccination. Using immunoSEQ multiplex PCR, the repertoire was profiled, and TCRdb retains in-frame clones only, with some absent. This sample has 95,000 or so clones, with more than 75% found just once. The sample consisted of blood, taken before dendritic cell vaccination. The source of these receptors is a human donor with glioblastoma.

This chain links TRBV5-8 with TRBJ1-2, with TRBD1 as a possible D gene (6 bases). Germline V gene lookup returns CDR1 SGHTS and CDR2 YDEGEE. This CDR3 comprises 13 residues. V lost 0 bases, J lost 8 bases, and 11 bases lay in between. CDR3 in amino acids: CASSLGQGRGYTF. DNA for the CDR3: TGTGCCAGCAGCTTGGGGCAGGGGCGAGGCTACACCTTC.

V usage is TRBV10-3 and J usage is TRBJ2-3, with 13 bases aligning to TRBD2. CDR3 length equals 17 residues. Germline CDR1 is ENHRY and CDR2 is SYGVKD. Unmatched junction bases numbered 7, after V lost 2 bases and J lost 5 bases. CDR3 in amino acids: CAISEARLAGGGDTQYF. CDR3 in DNA: TGTGCCATCAGTGAGGCCCGACTAGCGGGGGGCGGAGATACGCAGTATTTT.

This chain connects TRBV7-9 to TRBJ2-7; D not resolved. The CDR3 is 12 amino acids. Per germline, CDR1 SEHNR and CDR2 FQNEAQ (reference sequence). With 8 bases removed from V and 0 bases from J, the gap between germline ends came to 8 bases. CDR3 amino acids: CASRGSSYEQYF. The CDR3 DNA reads as TGTGCCAGCCGAGGCAGCTCCTACGAGCAGTACTTC.

V gene TRBV5-1 combines with J gene TRBJ1-1; D remains unclear. V was shortened by 4 bases and J by 1 base, with 14 bases between the two germline ends. CDR3 length: 15 amino acids. CDR1 and CDR2 (germline): SGHRS, YFSETQ. CDR3 coding DNA: TGCGCCAGCAGCCAGGCCCGAAATTGGAACACTGAAGCTTTCTTT. Its protein product is CASSQARNWNTEAFF.

The rearrangement uses TRBV10-2 and TRBJ2-5; no clear D. CDR1 and CDR2 from the germline V gene are WSHSY and SAAADI. CDR3 size: 14 residues. V was trimmed by 8 bases and J by 3 bases, leaving 16 bases between them. The CDR3 loop reads CASHGLAFEETQYF. DNA of the CDR3: TGCGCCAGCCATGGGCTCGCGTTCGAAGAGACCCAGTACTTC.

The chain is built from TRBV5-1 and TRBJ2-2; unclear D gene. Germline V gives CDR1 SGHRS, CDR2 YFSETQ. V was clipped by 4 bases and J by 1 base, with 11 bases between them. The CDR3 runs to 15 residues. The chain's CDR3 is CASSLSSLNTGELFF. CDR3 DNA sequence: TGCGCCAGCAGCCTCTCATCACTGAACACCGGGGAGCTGTTTTTT.

The V and J genes are TRBV29-1 and TRBJ1-1; D call uncertain. The CDR3 spans 13 residues. Germline CDR1 is SQVTM and CDR2 is ANQGSEA. Trimming stripped 7 bases from V and 7 bases from J, with 19 bases between. The CDR3: CSALGSHTNEAFF. DNA of the CDR3: TGCAGCGCCCTAGGGAGCCATACAAATGAAGCTTTCTTT.

This clone occurred once. The CDR3 loop reads CAWSVGQGYTEAFF. CDR3 nucleotide sequence: TGTGCCTGGAGTGTGGGGCAGGGCTACACTGAAGCTTTCTTT. The V call is TRBV30, the J call TRBJ1-1, with D possibly matching TRBD1 (5 bases). Germline V CDR1 and CDR2: GTSNPN, SVGIG (reference sequence). V dropped 0 bases and J dropped 3 bases, with 11 bases sitting between them. This CDR3 comprises 14 residues.